This T cell receptor beta chain came from a study of blood T cell repertoires in COVID-19. Turning to the study itself: The United States, Italy and Spain were the sources of the acute and convalescent COVID-19 samples.

Per the authors' pipeline: Amplification of reference gene primers was used by the study to estimate nucleated cell counts. Here immunoSEQ multiplex PCR was the method, and the copy in TCRdb shows in-frame clones only, minus some. Clonal size and the V and J genes are those of that table, whereas D and trimming came from the DNA. This repertoire shows tens of thousands of clones, 80% to 90% found once; its top ten account for around 9.9%. The V end lost 6 bases, the J end lost 3 bases, and 15 bases lay between the germline ends. Germline V gene sequence: CDR1 MGHDK, CDR2 SYGVNS. This CDR3 has 15 amino acids.

The origin of this receptor is a man between 60 and 75 years old with COVID-19, enrolled during active disease. J is TRBJ1-5 and V is TRBV25-1; no clear D. The specimen was peripheral blood. The CDR3 here is CASSAPDKDNQPQHF. The DNA for the CDR3 is TGTGCCAGCAGCGCGCCCGACAAGGACAATCAGCCCCAGCATTTT.